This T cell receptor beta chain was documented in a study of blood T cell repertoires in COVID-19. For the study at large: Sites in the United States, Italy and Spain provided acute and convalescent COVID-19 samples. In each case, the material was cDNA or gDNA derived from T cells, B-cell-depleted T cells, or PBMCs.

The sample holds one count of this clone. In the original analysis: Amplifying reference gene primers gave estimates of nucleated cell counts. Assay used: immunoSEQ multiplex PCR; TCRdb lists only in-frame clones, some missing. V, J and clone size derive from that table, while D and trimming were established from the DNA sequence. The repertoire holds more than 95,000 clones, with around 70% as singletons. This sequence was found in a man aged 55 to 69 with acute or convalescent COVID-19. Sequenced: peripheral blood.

CDR3 in amino acids: CASSFRAGTRTGELFF. The CDR3, as DNA: TGTGCCAGCAGTTTCCGTGCGGGAACGAGAACCGGGGAGCTGTTTTTT. This chain links TRBV27 with TRBJ2-2, with D perhaps TRBD2 (6 bases). Germline V lookup: CDR1 MNHEY, CDR2 SMNVEV (reference sequence). V was cut by 3 bases and J by 5 bases, with 16 bases left in between. The CDR3 has 16 residues.